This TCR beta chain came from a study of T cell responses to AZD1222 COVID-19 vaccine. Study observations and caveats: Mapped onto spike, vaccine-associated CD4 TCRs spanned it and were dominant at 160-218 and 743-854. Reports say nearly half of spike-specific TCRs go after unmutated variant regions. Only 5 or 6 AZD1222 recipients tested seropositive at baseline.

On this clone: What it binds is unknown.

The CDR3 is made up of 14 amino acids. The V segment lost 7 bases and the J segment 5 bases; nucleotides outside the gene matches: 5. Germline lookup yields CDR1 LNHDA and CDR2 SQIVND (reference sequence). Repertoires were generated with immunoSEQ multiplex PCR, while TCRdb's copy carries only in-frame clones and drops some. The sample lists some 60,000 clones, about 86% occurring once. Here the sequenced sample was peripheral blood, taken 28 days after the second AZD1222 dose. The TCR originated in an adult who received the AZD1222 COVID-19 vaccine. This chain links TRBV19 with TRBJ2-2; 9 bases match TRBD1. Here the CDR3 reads CASIRTGVTGELFF. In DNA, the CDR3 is TGTGCCAGTATAAGGACAGGGGTAACCGGGGAGCTGTTTTTT.